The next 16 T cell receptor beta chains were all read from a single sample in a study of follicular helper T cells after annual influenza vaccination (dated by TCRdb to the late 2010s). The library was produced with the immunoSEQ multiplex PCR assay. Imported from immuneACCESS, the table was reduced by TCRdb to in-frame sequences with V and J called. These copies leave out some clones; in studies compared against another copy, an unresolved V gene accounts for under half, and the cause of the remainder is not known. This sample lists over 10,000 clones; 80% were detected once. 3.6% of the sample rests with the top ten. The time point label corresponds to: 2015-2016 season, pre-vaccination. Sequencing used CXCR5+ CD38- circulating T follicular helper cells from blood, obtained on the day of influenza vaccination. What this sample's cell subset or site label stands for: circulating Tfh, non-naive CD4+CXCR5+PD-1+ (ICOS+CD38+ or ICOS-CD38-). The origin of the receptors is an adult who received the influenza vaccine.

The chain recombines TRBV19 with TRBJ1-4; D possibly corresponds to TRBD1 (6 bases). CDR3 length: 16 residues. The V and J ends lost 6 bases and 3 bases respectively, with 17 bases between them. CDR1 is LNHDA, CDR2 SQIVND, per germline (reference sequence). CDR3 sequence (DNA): TGTGCCAGTAGCAAAACTACAGGGTTGGCTAATGAAAAACTGTTTTTT. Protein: CASSKTTGLANEKLFF.

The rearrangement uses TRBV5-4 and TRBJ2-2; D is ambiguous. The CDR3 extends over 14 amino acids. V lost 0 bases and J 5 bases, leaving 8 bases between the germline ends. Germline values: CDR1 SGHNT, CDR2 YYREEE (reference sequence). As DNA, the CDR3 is TGTGCCAGCAGCTTGGTTGGGGAAACCGGGGAGCTGTTTTTT. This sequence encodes CASSLVGETGELFF.

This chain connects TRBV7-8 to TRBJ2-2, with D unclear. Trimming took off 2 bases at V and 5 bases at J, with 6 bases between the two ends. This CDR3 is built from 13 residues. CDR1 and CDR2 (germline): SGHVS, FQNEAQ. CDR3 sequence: CASSLMITGELFF. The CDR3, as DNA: TGTGCCAGCAGCTTAATGATAACCGGGGAGCTGTTTTTT.

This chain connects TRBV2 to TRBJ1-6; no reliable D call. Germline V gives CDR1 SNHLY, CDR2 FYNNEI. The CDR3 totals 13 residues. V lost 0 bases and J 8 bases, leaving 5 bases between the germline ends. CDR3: CASSEASYSPLHF. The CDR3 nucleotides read TGTGCCAGCAGTGAAGCTAGTTATTCACCCCTCCACTTT. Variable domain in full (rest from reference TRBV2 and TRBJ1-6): EPEVTQTPSHQVTQMGQEVILRCVPISNHLYFYWYRQILGQKVEFLVSFYNNEISEKSEIFDDQFSVERPDGSNFTLKIRSTKLEDSAMYFCASSEASYSPLHFGNGTRLTVT.

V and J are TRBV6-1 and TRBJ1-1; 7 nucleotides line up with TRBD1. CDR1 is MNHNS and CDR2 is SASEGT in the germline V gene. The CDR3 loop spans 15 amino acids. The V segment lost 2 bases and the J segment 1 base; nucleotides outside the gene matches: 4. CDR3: CASSEQGTENTEAFF. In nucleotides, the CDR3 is TGTGCCAGCAGTGAACAAGGGACAGAGAACACTGAAGCTTTCTTT.

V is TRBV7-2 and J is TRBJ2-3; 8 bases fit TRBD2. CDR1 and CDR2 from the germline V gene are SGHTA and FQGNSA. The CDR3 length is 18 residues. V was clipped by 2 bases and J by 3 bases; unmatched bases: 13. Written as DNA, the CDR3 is TGTGCCAGCAGCTTACCGGGGGGGCGGGAGAGTAGGACAGATACGCAGTATTTT. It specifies CASSLPGGRESRTDTQYF.

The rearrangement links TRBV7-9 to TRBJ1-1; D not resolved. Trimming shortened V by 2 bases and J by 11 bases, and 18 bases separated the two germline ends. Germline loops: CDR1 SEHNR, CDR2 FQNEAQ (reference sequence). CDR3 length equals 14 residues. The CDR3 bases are TGTGCCAGCAGCTTACTCTCCGACACCCCGAGGGCTTTCTTT. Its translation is CASSLLSDTPRAFF.

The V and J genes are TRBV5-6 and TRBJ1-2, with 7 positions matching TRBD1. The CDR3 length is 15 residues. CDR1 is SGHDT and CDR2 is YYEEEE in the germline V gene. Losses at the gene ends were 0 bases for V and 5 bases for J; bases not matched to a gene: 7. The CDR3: CASSLGGTAKYGYTF. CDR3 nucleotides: TGTGCCAGCAGCTTGGGAGGGACAGCAAAATATGGCTACACCTTC.

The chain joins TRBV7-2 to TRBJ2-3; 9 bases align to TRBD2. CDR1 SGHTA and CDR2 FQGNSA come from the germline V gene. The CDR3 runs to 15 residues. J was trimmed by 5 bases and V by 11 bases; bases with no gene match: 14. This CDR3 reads CAAGRGGGAGDTQYF. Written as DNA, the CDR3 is TGTGCCGCCGGTCGGGGCGGGGGGGCTGGAGATACGCAGTATTTT.

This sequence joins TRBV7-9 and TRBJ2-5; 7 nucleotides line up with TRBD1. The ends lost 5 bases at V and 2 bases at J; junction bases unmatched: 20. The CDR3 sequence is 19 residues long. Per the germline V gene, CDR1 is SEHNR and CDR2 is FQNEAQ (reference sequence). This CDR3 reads CASSPLFGRNTGVQETQYF. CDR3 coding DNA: TGTGCCAGCAGCCCCCTCTTCGGGCGTAACACAGGGGTACAAGAGACCCAGTACTTC.

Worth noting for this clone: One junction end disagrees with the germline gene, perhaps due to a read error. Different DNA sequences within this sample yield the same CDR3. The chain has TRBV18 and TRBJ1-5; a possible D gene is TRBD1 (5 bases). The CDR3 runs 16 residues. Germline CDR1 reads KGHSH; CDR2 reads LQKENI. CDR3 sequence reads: CASSLGDASGNQPQHF. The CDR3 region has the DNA TGCGCCAGCTCACTCGGGGACGCCAGCGGCAATCAGCCCCAGCATTTT. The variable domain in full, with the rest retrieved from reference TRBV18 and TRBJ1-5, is NAGVMQNPRHLVRRRGQEARLRCSPMKGHSHVYWYRQLPEEGLKFMVYLQKENIIDESGMPKERFSAEFPKEGPSILRIQQVVRGDSAAYFCASSLGDASGNQPQHFGDGTRLSIL.

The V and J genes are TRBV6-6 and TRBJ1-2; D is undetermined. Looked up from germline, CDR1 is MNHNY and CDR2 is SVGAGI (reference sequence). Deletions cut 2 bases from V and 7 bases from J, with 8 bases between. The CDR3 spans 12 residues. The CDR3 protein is CASSYHSGGYTF. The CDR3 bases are TGTGCCAGCAGTTACCATAGTGGTGGCTACACCTTC.

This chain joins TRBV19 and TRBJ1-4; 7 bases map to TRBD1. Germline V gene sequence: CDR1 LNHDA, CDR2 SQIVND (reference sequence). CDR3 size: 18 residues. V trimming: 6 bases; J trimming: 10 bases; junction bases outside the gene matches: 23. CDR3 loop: CASRTDRQGAASGAKLFF. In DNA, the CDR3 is TGTGCCAGTAGGACGGACCGACAGGGTGCAGCTTCGGGCGCAAAACTGTTTTTT.

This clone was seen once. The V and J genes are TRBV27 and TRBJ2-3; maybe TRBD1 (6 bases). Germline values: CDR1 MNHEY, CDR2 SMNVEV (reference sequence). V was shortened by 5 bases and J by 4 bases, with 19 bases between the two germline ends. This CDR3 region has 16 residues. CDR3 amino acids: CASSPFSRGRPDTQYF. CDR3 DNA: TGTGCCAGCAGTCCTTTTTCCAGGGGAAGGCCAGATACGCAGTATTTT.

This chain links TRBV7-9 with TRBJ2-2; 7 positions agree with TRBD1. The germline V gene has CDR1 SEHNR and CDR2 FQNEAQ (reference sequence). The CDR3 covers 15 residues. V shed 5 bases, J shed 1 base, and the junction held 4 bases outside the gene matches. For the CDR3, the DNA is TGTGCCAGCAGCCCCGGGACAGTGAACACCGGGGAGCTGTTTTTT. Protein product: CASSPGTVNTGELFF.

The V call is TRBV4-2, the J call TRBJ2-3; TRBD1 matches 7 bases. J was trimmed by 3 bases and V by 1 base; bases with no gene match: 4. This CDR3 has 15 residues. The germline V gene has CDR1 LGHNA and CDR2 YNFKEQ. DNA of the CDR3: TGTGCCAGCAGCCAAGGGGTCAGGGGGACAGATACGCAGTATTTT. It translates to CASSQGVRGTDTQYF.